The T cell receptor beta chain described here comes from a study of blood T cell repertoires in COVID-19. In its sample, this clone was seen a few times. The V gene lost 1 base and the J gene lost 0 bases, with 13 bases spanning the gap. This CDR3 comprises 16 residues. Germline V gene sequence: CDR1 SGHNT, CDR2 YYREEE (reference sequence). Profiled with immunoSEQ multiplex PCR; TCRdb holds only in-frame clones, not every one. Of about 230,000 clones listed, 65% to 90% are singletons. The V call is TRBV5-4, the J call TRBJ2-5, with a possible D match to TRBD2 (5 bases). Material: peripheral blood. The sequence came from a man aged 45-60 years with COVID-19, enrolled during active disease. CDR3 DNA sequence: TGTGCCAGCAGCTTGATGGTATCAGCGGACCAAGAGACCCAGTACTTC. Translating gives CASSLMVSADQETQYF.